This T cell receptor (beta chain) emerged from a study of beta chain features in type 1 diabetes. Study in general: There was similarity between patients and healthy donors in age, gender and cell yields. Study-wide points: Patients with Type 1 diabetes showed moderately but significantly shorter TCRB CDR3s in all four CD4+ subsets.

Naive, central memory, regulatory and stem cell-like memory cells within the CD4+ compartment were sorted using CD45RO/CCR7/CD25/CD127/CD95/CD27. Sort purity for all populations was recorded as exceeding 98%. The isolated RNA, all of it, was reverse transcribed, so expressed TCRB transcripts were what got sequenced. The method was immunoSEQ multiplex PCR; TCRdb's version includes in-frame clones alone and lacks a portion of them. Among about 390,000 clones, around 10% were seen once, and the ten largest hold less than 0.65%. At least ten counts were recorded for this clone. Its antigen is still unknown. The CDR3 is 14 amino acids. V shed 5 bases and J shed 3 bases, with 14 bases lying between them. Per germline, CDR1 SGHAT and CDR2 FQNNGV.

Sequencing used central memory CD4+ T cells from blood. This TCR was recovered from a young man with type 1 diabetes. The chain has TRBV11-2 and TRBJ2-7; D may be TRBD2 (6 bases). CDR3 nucleotides: TGTGCCAGCAGCCTAGCGAGCACTAGCTACGAGCAGTACTTC. Its translation: CASSLASTSYEQYF. Full variable domain (remainder filled in from reference TRBV11-2 and TRBJ2-7): EAGVAQSPRYKIIEKRQSVAFWCNPISGHATLYWYQQILGQGPKLLIQFQNNGVVDDSQLPKDRFSAERLKGVDSTLKIQPAKLEDSAVYLCASSLASTSYEQYFGPGTRLTVT.